This is a list of T cell receptor beta chains from one sample in a study of blood T cell repertoires in COVID-19. Here immunoSEQ multiplex PCR was the method, and the copy in TCRdb shows in-frame clones only, minus some. This sample has 200,000 or so clones, with 80% to 85% found just once. Specimen: peripheral blood. Source of these receptors: a woman aged 55-75 years who had recovered from COVID-19. CDR3s include the opening cysteine and the closing phenylalanine or tryptophan.

v_gene: TRBV4-1
CDR3aa: CASSQTSGGAVGQETQYF

v_gene: TRBV18
CDR3aa: CASSFQFNEKLFF

v_gene: TRBV2
CDR3aa: CASSADRGETQYF

v_gene: TRBV6-5
CDR3aa: CASSSDGGVSVGQFF

v_gene: TRBV3-1/TRBV3-2
CDR3aa: CASSQGGSGTEAFF

v_gene: TRBV5-3
CDR3aa: CARSFFRASGGTDTQYF

v_gene: TRBV14
CDR3aa: CASSQVGGSRGGYTF

v_gene: TRBV3-1/TRBV3-2
CDR3aa: CASSPRDRGEQYF

v_gene: TRBV5-1
CDR3aa: CASSFRTGTVAGELFF

v_gene: TRBV5-1
CDR3aa: CASRLTTGTVYGYTF

v_gene: TRBV13
CDR3aa: CASSPGGVYEQYF

v_gene: TRBV2
CDR3aa: CASRKEEDWRTEAFF

v_gene: TRBV30
CDR3aa: CAWSPDTGELFF

v_gene: TRBV20-1
CDR3aa: CSASGPGGSGYTF

v_gene: TRBV9
CDR3aa: CASSVAGVPRDTQYF

v_gene: TRBV6-6
CDR3aa: CASRAPGLAANNEQFF

v_gene: TRBV6-6
CDR3aa: CASSYSSQGGQYF

v_gene: TRBV3-1/TRBV3-2
CDR3aa: CASSRPSTTQETQYF

v_gene: TRBV29-1
CDR3aa: CSVDGPAGTQYF

v_gene: TRBV6-1
CDR3aa: CASSEIGTSYNEQFF

v_gene: TRBV5-1
CDR3aa: CASRTTSGGTGELFF

v_gene: TRBV19
CDR3aa: CASSIRTSTEAFF

v_gene: TRBV2
CDR3aa: CASRRDSVDRNEQFF

v_gene: TRBV4-2
CDR3aa: CASSQDRDTQYF

v_gene: TRBV4-1
CDR3aa: CASRPGISSSTDTQYF

v_gene: TRBV29-1
CDR3aa: CSVRAGGSPDTQYF

v_gene: TRBV5-1
CDR3aa: CASSPPAGQETQYF

v_gene: TRBV7-9
CDR3aa: CASSSGTMGSPLHF

v_gene: TRBV3-1/TRBV3-2
CDR3aa: CASSQGAGQHYEQYF

v_gene: TRBV6-5
CDR3aa: CASIPTGISGNTIYF

v_gene: TRBV30
CDR3aa: CAWSVGTLNTEAFF

v_gene: TRBV2
CDR3aa: CASTFDREETQYF

v_gene: TRBV6-5
CDR3aa: CAIWLGAIGELFF

v_gene: TRBV9
CDR3aa: CASSRTSGRNTGELFF

v_gene: TRBV5-4
CDR3aa: CASSLNSAGGTEAFF

v_gene: TRBV6-5
CDR3aa: CASSYGNPNEQFF

v_gene: TRBV3-1/TRBV3-2
CDR3aa: CASSQVAYHF

v_gene: TRBV25-1
CDR3aa: CASKSGTSGVYNEQFF

v_gene: TRBV29-1
CDR3aa: CSVDDQGPYTDTQYF

v_gene: TRBV6-5
CDR3aa: CATRDIVSYEQYF

v_gene: TRBV7-2
CDR3aa: CASSSGTGNGYTF

v_gene: TRBV5-1
CDR3aa: CASSLHSPSYEQYF

v_gene: TRBV5-5
CDR3aa: CASSLGGLASGANVLTF

v_gene: TRBV5-4
CDR3aa: CASSSDRGHQPQHF

v_gene: TRBV7-3
CDR3aa: CASSLLLPPDTQYF

v_gene: TRBV6-5
CDR3aa: CASRGTPYSNQPQHF

v_gene: TRBV2
CDR3aa: CASSELDNQPQHF

v_gene: TRBV6-5
CDR3aa: CASKRGSNSPLHF

v_gene: TRBV5-6
CDR3aa: CASSGLQGNWDGYTF

v_gene: TRBV5-1
CDR3aa: CASGRAVSSETQYF

v_gene: TRBV19
CDR3aa: CASSTWGGQGAQPQHF

v_gene: TRBV19
CDR3aa: CASSGQGSVATDTQYF

v_gene: TRBV7-3
CDR3aa: CASSPGTSGPGGGELFF

v_gene: TRBV5-1
CDR3aa: CASSSGSGALSGNTIYF